This T cell receptor beta chain was observed in a study of response to subunit inactivated influenza vaccine. Study-wide results and caveats: The authors suggested that few new T cells are recruited per seasonal influenza vaccination.

The sample holds a few counts of this clonotype. Its target is unknown. Trimming took off 1 base at V and 5 bases at J, with 23 bases between the two ends. CDR1 is MNHNS and CDR2 is SASEGT in the germline V gene. The CDR3 loop spans 18 amino acids. TCRdb reprocessed the RT-PCR reads with MiXCR, giving one entry per CDR3 protein. The sample lists 800,000 to 1,000,000 distinct CDR3 sequences, around 20% occurring once. The rearrangement uses TRBV6-1 and TRBJ2-5; unclear D gene. The receptor comes from a man aged 45-65 years who received an inactivated influenza vaccine. Material: PBMCs from blood, obtained about 5 days after vaccination. CDR3 amino acids: CASSEGSLRRVLTETQYF. For the CDR3, the DNA is TGTGCCAGCAGTGAAGGGTCCCTACGCAGAGTACTTACGGAGACCCAGTACTTC.